This T cell receptor (beta chain) was profiled in a study of cytomegalovirus exposure and HLA in healthy donors. The germline CDR1 and CDR2 sequences are SGHRS and YFSETQ. The CDR3 consists of 15 residues. After removal of 4 bases from V and 6 bases from J, the junction contained 2 bases not matched to a gene. The table came from immunoSEQ multiplex PCR; TCRdb's copy has only in-frame clones and leaves some out. This repertoire shows 150,000 or so clones, around 84% found once; its top ten account for roughly 1.9%. The sequenced sample consisted of PBMCs. The gene calls are TRBV5-1 and TRBJ2-1, with 15 bases matching TRBD2. The origin of this receptor is a human donor in good health. As DNA, the CDR3 is TGCGCCAGCAGCGCGGGACTAGCGGGAGGCAATGAGCAGTTCTTC. As protein: CASSAGLAGGNEQFF.